This TCR beta chain was obtained from a study of T cell responses to AZD1222 COVID-19 vaccine (TCRdb year 2021). Describing the broader study: A total of 233 trial participants underwent TCR sequencing, of whom about 200 had received two doses of AZD1222 and some 26 had received two doses of the MenACWY control vaccine. Trial participants were enrolled by age into 18-55, 56-69 and 70-plus year subgroups, with roughly 150, 30 and 60 TCR-sequenced participants respectively. What the authors observed across the whole study: No day 14 peak-response samples were available, so repertoires were characterized only after the peak T cell response. In the small 56-69-year group, the increase in depth fell short of significance, most likely because of low power. The vaccine-associated CD4 TCRs covered the entire spike protein, and the dominant responses fell in regions 160-218 and 743-854. After two AZD1222 doses, both the breadth and the depth of spike-specific TCRs were significantly higher than at day 0 and than in MenACWY recipients. Conclusions about previously exposed vaccinees are limited, since just five to seven AZD1222 recipients were seropositive for SARS-CoV-2 at baseline. Reportedly, almost half of the unique spike-specific TCRs recognized epitopes lying outside the regions that are mutated in the B.1.351 and B.1.1.7 variants. Most participants were white British and females outnumbered males, and the authors suggested that clonal diversity may have been underestimated.

The CDR3 regions of human TCRbeta chains were analyzed by immunosequencing. The study's processing was this. Repertoire TCRs were matched against a reference library of SARS-CoV-2-specific TCRs generated with the MIRA antigen-specificity platform. Breadth was defined as the fraction of unique TCRs that were SARS-CoV-2-associated. Depth was defined as the fraction of total T cells that were SARS-CoV-2-associated. Using the MIRA data, each spike-specific TCR was mapped to the spike region that the TCR reacts to and placed in a CD4 or CD8 class. Log10-transformed breadth and depth values were compared by one-way ANOVA with Sidak's multiple comparisons tests. TCRdb stores this immuneACCESS table with in-frame sequences only. Part of the clones is absent; in the studies checked, under half of the shortfall reflects unresolved V genes, and no reason is known for the rest. That table is the source of V, J and clone size, and D and trimming were worked out from the DNA. This sample gives approximately 270,000 clones in total; 90% to 95% of them show up just once. Of the sample, 0.55% falls within the top ten clones.

Of note for this clone: The antigen this receptor binds is unknown. Qualities for individual bases were not recorded, and no much larger clone is one base off.

The sample's time point label is to be understood as: about 28 days (+/-7) after the second vaccine dose. AZD1222 recipients given second doses at about 4 weeks or at about 12 weeks were pooled, since spike-specific TCR depth and breadth were not found to differ between the two schedules. Vaccinee samples came from UK trials COV001 and COV002, including a single-blind randomized controlled phase 2/3 trial of AZD1222 (ChAdOx1 nCoV-19) in healthy adults. Trial participant PBMC samples were collected at day 0 and day 28 after the second dose for TCRbeta chain sequencing. Reading from cysteine to phenylalanine, the CDR3 counts 15 amino acids. Of all the DNA, just the CDR3 is kept, 45 bases in frame from base 1. V and J are truncated by 0 bases and 8 bases respectively, leaving an intervening sequence of 17 bases. The germline V gene specifies SGHDT as CDR1 and YYEEEE as CDR2.

This TCR was recovered from an adult who received the AZD1222 COVID-19 vaccine. Specimen: peripheral blood, collected 28 days after the second AZD1222 dose. Rearrangement joined TRBV5-6 to TRBJ1-2; the D gene lacks a confident call. CDR3 sequence: CASSLAAPGLEGYTF. The DNA is as follows: TGTGCCAGCAGCTTGGCAGCCCCCGGGCTAGAGGGCTACACCTTC.